The source of this TCR beta chain is a study of cytomegalovirus exposure and HLA in healthy donors. About the study: Tens of millions of unique TCRs, all from HLA-typed donors, were included in an early release of the data.

Researchers ran the PCR with 60 Vbeta and 13 Jbeta primers. TCRdb keeps only in-frame clones here, not all; method: immunoSEQ multiplex PCR. The data contain more than 150,000 clones, 70% to 85% of them singletons. The CDR3 extends over 13 amino acids. Germline lookup yields CDR1 SQVTM and CDR2 ANQGSEA. Findings and caveats of the study: It was in a later analysis that TCR association rates were seen to vary by HLA locus, highest for DRB1 and lowest for HLA-C. When a later analysis was performed, an Asian-associated ancestry cluster reportedly had fewer N-insertions than the roughly 700-donor mean.

This clone was counted a single time. What it recognizes is unknown. The chain couples TRBV29-1 to TRBJ1-3; D may be TRBD2 (7 bases). The DNA matches TRBJ2-2 better at its end, which makes the J call doubtful. This TCR was recovered from a man aged 18 to 30 in good health and CMV-seronegative. The sample taken for sequencing was PBMCs. CDR3 in amino acids: CSVRRGGTGELFF. DNA for the CDR3: TGCAGCGTTCGGAGGGGGGGAACCGGGGAGCTGTTTTTT.